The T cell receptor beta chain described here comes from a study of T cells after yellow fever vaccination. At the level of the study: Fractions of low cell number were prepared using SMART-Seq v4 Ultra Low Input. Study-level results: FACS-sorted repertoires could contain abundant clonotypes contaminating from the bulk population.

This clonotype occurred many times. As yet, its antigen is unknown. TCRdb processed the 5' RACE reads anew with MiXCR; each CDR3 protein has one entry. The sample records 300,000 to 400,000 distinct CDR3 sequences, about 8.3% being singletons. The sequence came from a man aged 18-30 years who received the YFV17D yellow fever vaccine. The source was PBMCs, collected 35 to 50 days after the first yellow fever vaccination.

CDR3 in amino acids: CASSDTSGSATDTQYF. CDR3 bases: TGTGCCAGCAGTGACACGTCGGGGAGCGCCACAGATACGCAGTATTTT. The rearrangement uses TRBV6-4 and TRBJ2-3; possible D gene TRBD2, 5 bases. V lost 2 bases to trimming and J lost 2 bases, with 14 bases between them. CDR3 length: 16 residues. From germline, CDR1 is MRHNA and CDR2 SNTAGT.